This entry describes one T cell receptor beta chain. The specificity of this receptor is unknown. Qualities for individual bases were not recorded, and no much larger clone is one base off. These data are taken from a study of cytomegalovirus exposure and HLA in healthy donors (dated by TCRdb to 2015 to 2018). Regarding the research as a whole: According to a later analysis, the approximately 120 validation repertoires were produced on the same platform as the 600 to 850 repertoires of the first cohort. The study combined high-throughput TCR immunosequencing, statistical association of individual TCRs with disease status, and machine learning to predict cytomegalovirus infection status. The aim of the study was to test whether cataloging public T cell receptors could identify signatures of past pathogen exposure. Besides the first cohort of 666 subjects, a separate validation cohort made up of 120 different subjects was used. General findings and caveats noted by the study authors: Cytomegalovirus status was reported to be diagnosed by the classifier with high specificity and sensitivity in both the original and validation cohorts. In vitro tests confirmed that a few of the cytomegalovirus-associated TCR beta chains recognize cytomegalovirus antigens. It was suggested by the authors that the approach could potentially be generalized to other disease states and immunological phenotypes. In a later analysis, TCRs clustered in the first cohort were found to also tend to co-occur in the 110 or so validation repertoires, with roughly 93% of cluster scores above 0. The validation cohort had no HLA typing available for a later analysis, so co-occurrence within that cohort was assessed over all 130 or so repertoires. In the study, around 150 TCR beta chains were listed as associated with cytomegalovirus. Across donors, most TCR sequences were observed very rarely, whereas some public TCRs were present in many individuals.

Measured from the cysteine to the phenylalanine, the CDR3 is 14 residues long. Just the 42-base CDR3 DNA is kept, in frame starting at base 1. For CDR1 and CDR2, the germline V gene lists SGHTA and FQGNSA. V is cut by 8 bases and J by 1 base, and the space between the germline ends is 14 bases. Donors formed part of the validation cohort, which comprised 120 subjects and was distinct from the first cohort of under 850 subjects. The receptor library was made with the immunoSEQ multiplex PCR assay. In the authors' own workflow: A statistical classification framework was built to diagnose cytomegalovirus status from the catalog of TCR beta chain sequences. Held by TCRdb, this immuneACCESS table contains in-frame sequences only and omits some clones. Under half of the omission traces to an unresolved V gene where checked; the cause of the rest is unknown. Clone size and the V and J calls come from that table; the DNA yielded D and trimming. Present in this sample are tens of thousands of clones, approximately 88% of which were seen just once. The ten largest clones add up to over 10% of the sample.

The source is a woman in her late teens or twenties in good health and CMV-seropositive. The chain employs TRBV7-2 and TRBJ2-5, with TRBD2 tentatively as D gene (6 bases match). The sequenced sample consisted of PBMCs. The base sequence is TGTGCCAGCGGCGGGGCTAGCGCCCAAGAGACCCAGTACTTC. Translated, this is CASGGASAQETQYF.